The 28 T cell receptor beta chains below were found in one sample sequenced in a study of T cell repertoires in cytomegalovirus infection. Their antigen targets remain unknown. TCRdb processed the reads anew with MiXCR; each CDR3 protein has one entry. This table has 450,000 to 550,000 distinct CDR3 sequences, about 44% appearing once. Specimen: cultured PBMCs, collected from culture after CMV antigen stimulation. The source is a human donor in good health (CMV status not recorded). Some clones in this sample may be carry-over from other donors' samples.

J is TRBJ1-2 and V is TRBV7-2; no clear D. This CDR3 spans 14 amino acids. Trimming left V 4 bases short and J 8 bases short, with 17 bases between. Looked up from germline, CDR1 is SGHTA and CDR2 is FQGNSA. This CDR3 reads CASSSSDNQRGYTF. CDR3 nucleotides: TGTGCCAGCAGCTCCTCCGACAATCAAAGGGGCTACACCTTC.

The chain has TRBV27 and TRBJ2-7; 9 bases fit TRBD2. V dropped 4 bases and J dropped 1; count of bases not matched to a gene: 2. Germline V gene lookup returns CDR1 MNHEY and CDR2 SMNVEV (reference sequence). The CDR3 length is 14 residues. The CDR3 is CASSSLAGSYEQYF. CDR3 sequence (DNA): TGTGCCAGCAGTTCGCTAGCGGGGTCCTACGAGCAGTACTTC.

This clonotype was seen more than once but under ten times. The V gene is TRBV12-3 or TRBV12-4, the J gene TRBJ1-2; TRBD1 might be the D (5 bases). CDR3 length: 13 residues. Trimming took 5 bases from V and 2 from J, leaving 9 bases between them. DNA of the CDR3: TGTGCCAGCAGTACGGACACAAACTATGGCTACACCTTC. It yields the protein CASSTDTNYGYTF.

The CDR3 coding sequence is TGCGCCAGCAGCCAAGAGCCCACAGATACGCAGTATTTT. This sequence encodes CASSQEPTDTQYF. The chain has TRBV4-1 and TRBJ2-3; D unresolved. The V end was cut by 0 bases, the J end by 2 bases, with 3 bases between. CDR1 is MGHRA and CDR2 is YSYEKL in the germline V gene. The length of the CDR3 is 13 residues.

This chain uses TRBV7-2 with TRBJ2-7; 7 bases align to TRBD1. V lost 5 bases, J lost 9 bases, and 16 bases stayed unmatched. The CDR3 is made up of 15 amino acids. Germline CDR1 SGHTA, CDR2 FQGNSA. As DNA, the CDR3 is TGTGCCAGCAGCCCCAGACAGGGTCCCCCACTCGTGCAGTACTTC. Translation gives CASSPRQGPPLVQYF.

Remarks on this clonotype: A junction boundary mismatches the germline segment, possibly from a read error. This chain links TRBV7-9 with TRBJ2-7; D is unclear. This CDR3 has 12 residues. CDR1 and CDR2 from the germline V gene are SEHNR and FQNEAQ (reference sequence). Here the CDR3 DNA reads TGTGCCAGCAGCTTTGATCTTCAGGCCTTGAACTTC. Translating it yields CASSFDLQALNF.

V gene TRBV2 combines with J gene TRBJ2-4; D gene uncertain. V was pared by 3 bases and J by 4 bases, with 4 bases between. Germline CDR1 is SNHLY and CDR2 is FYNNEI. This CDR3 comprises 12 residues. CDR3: CASSDRKNIQYF. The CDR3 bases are TGTGCCAGCAGTGATCGGAAAAACATTCAGTACTTC.

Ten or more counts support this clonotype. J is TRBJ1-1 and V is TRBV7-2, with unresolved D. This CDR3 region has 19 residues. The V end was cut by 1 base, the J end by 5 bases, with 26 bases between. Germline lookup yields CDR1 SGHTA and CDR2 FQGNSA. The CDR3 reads CASSLVAMGKAGPRTEAFF. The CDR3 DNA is TGTGCCAGCAGCTTAGTCGCAATGGGGAAAGCCGGTCCGAGGACTGAAGCTTTCTTT.

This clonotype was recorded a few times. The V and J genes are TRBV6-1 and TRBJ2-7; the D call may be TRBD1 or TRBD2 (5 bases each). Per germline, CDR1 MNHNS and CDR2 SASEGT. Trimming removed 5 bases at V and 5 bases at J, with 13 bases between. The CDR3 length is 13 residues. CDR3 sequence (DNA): TGTGCCAGCAGTTCGGGACCCCTCCACGAGCAGTACTTC. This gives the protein CASSSGPLHEQYF.

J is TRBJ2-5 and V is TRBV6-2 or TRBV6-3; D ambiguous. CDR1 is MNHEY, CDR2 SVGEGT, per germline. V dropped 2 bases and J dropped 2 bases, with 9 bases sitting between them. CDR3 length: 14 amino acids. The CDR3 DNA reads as TGTGCCAGCAGTTACGCCAGATCGCAAGAGACCCAGTACTTC. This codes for CASSYARSQETQYF.

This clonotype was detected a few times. CDR3 amino acids: CASSFYPGTLHQPQHF. The CDR3 region has the DNA TGTGCCAGCAGTTTCTACCCCGGGACACTTCATCAGCCCCAGCATTTT. The chain carries TRBV12-3 or TRBV12-4 and TRBJ1-5; D is possibly TRBD1 (6 bases). Trimming cost V 3 bases and J 5 bases, with 17 bases left between them. The CDR3 runs to 16 residues.

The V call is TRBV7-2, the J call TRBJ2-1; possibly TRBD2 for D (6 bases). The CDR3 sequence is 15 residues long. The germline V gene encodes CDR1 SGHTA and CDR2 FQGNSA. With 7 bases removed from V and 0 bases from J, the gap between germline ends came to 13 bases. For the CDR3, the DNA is TGTGCCAGCATCCTCGGACTAAGCTCCTACAATGAGCAGTTCTTC. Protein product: CASILGLSSYNEQFF.

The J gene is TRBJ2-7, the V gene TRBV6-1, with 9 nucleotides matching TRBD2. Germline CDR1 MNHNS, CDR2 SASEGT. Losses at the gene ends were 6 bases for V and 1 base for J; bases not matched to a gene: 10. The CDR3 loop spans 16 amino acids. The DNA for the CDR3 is TGTGCCAGCAGCGGAAAGATAGCGGGGGCGTCCTACGAGCAGTACTTC. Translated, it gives CASSGKIAGASYEQYF.

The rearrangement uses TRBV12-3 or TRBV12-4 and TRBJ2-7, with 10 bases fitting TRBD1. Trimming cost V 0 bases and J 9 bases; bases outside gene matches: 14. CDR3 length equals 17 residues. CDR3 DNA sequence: TGTGCCAGCAGTTTAGCAGAAGGGGACAGGGGAAAACTCGGGCAGTACTTC. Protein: CASSLAEGDRGKLGQYF.

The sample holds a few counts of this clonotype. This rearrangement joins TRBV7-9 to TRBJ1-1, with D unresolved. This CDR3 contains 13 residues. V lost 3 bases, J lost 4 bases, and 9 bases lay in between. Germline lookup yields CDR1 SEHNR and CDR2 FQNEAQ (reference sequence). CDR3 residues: CASSFDQSTEAFF. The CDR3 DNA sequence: TGTGCCAGCAGCTTCGATCAGAGCACTGAAGCTTTCTTT.

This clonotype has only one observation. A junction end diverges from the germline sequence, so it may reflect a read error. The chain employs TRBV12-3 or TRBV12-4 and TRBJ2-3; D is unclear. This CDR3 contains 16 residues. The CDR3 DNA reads TGTACCAGCAGTCCACGAGAACGGGTTAGCACAGATACGCAGTATTTT. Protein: CTSSPRERVSTDTQYF.

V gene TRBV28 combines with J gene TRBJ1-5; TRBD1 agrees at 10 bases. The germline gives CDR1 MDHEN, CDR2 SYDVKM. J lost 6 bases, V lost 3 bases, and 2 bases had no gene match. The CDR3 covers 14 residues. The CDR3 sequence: CASSFGTGVQPQHF. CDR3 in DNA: TGTGCCAGCAGTTTTGGGACAGGGGTTCAGCCCCAGCATTTT. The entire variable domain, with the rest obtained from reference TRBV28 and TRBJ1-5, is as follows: DVKVTQSSRYLVKRTGEKVFLECVQDMDHENMFWYRQDPGLGLRLIYFSYDVKMKEKGDIPEGYSVSREKKERFSLILESASTNQTSMYLCASSFGTGVQPQHFGDGTRLSIL.

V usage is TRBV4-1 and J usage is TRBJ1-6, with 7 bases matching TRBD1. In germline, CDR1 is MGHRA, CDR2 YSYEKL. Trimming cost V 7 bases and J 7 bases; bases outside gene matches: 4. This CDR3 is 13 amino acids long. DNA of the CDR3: TGCGCCAGCAAACGACAGGGAAATTCACCCCTCCACTTT. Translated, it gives CASKRQGNSPLHF.

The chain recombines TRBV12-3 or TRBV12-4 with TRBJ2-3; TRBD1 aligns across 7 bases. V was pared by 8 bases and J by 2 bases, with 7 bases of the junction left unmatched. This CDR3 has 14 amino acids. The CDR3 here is CASDHRGVTDTQYF. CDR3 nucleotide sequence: TGTGCCAGCGACCACAGGGGCGTCACAGATACGCAGTATTTT.

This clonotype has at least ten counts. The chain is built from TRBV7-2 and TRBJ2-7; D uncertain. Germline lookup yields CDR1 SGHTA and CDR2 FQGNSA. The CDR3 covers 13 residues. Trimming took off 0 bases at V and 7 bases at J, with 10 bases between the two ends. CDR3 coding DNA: TGTGCCAGCAGCTTAGCGACCCTACAGGAGCAGTACTTC. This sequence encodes CASSLATLQEQYF.

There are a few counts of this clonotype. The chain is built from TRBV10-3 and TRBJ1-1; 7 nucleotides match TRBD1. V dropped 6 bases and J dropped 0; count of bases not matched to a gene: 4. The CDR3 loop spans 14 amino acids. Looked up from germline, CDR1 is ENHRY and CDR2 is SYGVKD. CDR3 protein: CAIRGGQMNTEAFF. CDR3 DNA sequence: TGTGCCATCAGGGGGGGACAGATGAACACTGAAGCTTTCTTT.

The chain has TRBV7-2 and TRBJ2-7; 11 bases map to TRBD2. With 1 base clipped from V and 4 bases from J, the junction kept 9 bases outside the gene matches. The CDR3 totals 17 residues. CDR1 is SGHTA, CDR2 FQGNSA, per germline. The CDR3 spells CASSLGELAGGGYEQYF. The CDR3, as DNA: TGTGCCAGCAGCTTAGGGGAGCTAGCGGGAGGAGGGTACGAGCAGTACTTC.

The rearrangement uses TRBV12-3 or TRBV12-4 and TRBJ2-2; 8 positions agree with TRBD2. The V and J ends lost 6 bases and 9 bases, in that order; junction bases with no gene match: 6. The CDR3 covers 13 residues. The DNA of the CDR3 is TGTGCCAGCAGGGGAAGCGGGAGTAGGGAGCTGTTTTTT. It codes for CASRGSGSRELFF.

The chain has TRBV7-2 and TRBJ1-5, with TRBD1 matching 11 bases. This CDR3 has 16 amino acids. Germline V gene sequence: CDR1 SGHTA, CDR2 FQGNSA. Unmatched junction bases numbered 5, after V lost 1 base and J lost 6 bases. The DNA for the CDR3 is TGTGCCAGCAGCTTAGTAGGACAGGGGGCGGGTCAGCCCCAGCATTTT. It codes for CASSLVGQGAGQPQHF. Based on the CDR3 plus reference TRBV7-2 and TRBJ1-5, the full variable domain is GAGVSQSPSNKVTEKGKDVELRCDPISGHTALYWYRQSLGQGLEFLIYFQGNSAPDKSGLPSDRFSAERTGGSVSTLTIQRTQQEDSAVYLCASSLVGQGAGQPQHFGDGTRLSIL.

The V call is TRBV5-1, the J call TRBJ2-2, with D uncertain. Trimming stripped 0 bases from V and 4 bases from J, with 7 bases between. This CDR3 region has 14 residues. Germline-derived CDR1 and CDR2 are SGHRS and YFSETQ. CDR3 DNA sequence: TGCGCCAGCAGCTTGGTCCTCCCCACCGGGGAGCTGTTTTTT. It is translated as CASSLVLPTGELFF.

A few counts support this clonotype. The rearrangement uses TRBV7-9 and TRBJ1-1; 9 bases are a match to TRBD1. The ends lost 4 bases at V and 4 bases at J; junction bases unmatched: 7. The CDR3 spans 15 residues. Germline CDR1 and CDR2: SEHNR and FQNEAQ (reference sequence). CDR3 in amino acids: CASSSRSTGGTEAFF. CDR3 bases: TGTGCCAGCAGCTCTCGTTCGACAGGGGGCACTGAAGCTTTCTTT. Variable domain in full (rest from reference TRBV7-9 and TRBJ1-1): DTGVSQNPRHKITKRGQNVTFRCDPISEHNRLYWYRQTLGQGPEFLTYFQNEAQLEKSRLLSDRFSAERPKGSFSTLEIQRTEQGDSAMYLCASSSRSTGGTEAFFGQGTRLTVV.

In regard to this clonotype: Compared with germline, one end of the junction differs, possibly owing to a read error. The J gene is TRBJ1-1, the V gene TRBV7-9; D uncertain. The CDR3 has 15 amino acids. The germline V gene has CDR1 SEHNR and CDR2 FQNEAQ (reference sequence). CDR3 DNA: TGTGCCAGCAGCCTAGCTTTGGCGGGGTTTGCTGAAGCTTTCTTT. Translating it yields CASSLALAGFAEAFF.

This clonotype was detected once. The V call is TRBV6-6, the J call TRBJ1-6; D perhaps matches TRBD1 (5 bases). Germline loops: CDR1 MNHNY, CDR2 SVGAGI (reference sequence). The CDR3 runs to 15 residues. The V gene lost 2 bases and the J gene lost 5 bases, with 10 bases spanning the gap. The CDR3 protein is CASSYAGRHNSPLHF. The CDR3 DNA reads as TGTGCCAGCAGTTACGCGGGACGGCATAATTCACCCCTCCACTTT.